The sequence of this TCR beta chain was determined in a study of blood T cell repertoires in COVID-19. Looking at the study overall: Whether acute or convalescent, the COVID-19 samples came from the United States, Italy and Spain. From T cells, B-cell-depleted T cells, or PBMCs came the material, which was cDNA or gDNA.

CDR1 and CDR2 (germline): SGDLS, YYNGEE. The CDR3 is made up of 13 amino acids. Trimming removed 0 bases from V and 6 bases from J; junction bases left unmatched: 2. Those enrolled in Seattle joined during active infection and were followed longitudinally afterward. Study processing details: For nucleated cells, counts were estimated from reference gene primer amplification. Some clones are missing from TCRdb's copy, which holds only in-frame ones; the method was immunoSEQ multiplex PCR. V and J calls and clone size are given by that table; D and trimming were obtained from the DNA. The data contain around 400,000 clones, 80% to 90% of them singletons.

This receptor was identified in a woman aged 60 to 75 with COVID-19, enrolled during active disease. Sequenced: peripheral blood. The chain is built from TRBV9 and TRBJ1-2, with TRBD1 matching over 7 bases. DNA for the CDR3: TGTGCCAGCAGCGTAGGTGGACAGGATGGCTACACCTTC. It is translated as CASSVGGQDGYTF.